This T cell receptor beta chain appears in the sequencing data of a study of blood T cell repertoires in COVID-19. Recruits, aged about 18 to 100 years, lived in 20 to 30 US areas. The table came from immunoSEQ multiplex PCR; TCRdb's copy has only in-frame clones and leaves some out. The data contain about 330,000 clones, about 87% of them singletons. Material for sequencing was PBMCs or T cells enriched from blood (not recorded which). This TCR derives from a woman between 25 and 40 years old who had recovered from COVID-19.

CDR3 sequence reads: CASSLPREGMDTGELFF. Here the CDR3 DNA reads TGTGCCAGCAGCTTGCCTCGAGAGGGAATGGACACCGGGGAGCTGTTTTTT. The chain joins TRBV5-8 to TRBJ2-2; D perhaps matches TRBD2 (5 bases). Germline assignment: CDR1 SGHTS and CDR2 YDEGEE. V was clipped by 1 base and J by 3 bases, with 16 bases between them. The CDR3 runs 17 residues.